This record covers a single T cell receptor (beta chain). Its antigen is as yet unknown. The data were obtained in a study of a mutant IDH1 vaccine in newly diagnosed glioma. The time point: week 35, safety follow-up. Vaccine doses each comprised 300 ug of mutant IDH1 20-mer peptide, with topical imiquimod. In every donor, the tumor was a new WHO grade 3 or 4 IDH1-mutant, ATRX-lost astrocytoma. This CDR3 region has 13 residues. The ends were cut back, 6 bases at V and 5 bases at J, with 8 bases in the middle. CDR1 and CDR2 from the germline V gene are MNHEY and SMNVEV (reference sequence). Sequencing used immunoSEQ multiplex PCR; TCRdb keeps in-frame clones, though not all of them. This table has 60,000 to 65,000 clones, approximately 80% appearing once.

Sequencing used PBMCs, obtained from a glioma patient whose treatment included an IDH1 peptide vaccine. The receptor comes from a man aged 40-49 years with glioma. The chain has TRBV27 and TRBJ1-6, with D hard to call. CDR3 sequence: CASSRVDNSPLHF. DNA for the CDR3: TGTGCCAGCAGCCGGGTGGATAATTCACCCCTCCACTTT.